The 5 T cell receptor beta chains in this list originate from one sample, sequenced in a study of immune cell composition in non-small cell lung cancer. The method was immunoSEQ multiplex PCR; TCRdb's version includes in-frame clones alone and lacks a portion of them. The table includes about 6,800 clones, approximately 84% detected once. Normal lung was taken at the farthest possible site, at least 3 cm from tumour. The sequenced sample consisted of non-adjacent lung tissue. Receptor source: a human donor with non-small cell lung cancer.

This clone is judged large. The chain is built from TRBV5-1 and TRBJ2-7; possibly TRBD1 for D (6 bases). V was cut by 3 bases and J by 1 base, with 8 bases left in between. The germline V gene has CDR1 SGHRS and CDR2 YFSETQ. The CDR3 runs 13 residues. CDR3: CASSWDKSYEQYF. CDR3 nucleotide sequence: TGCGCCAGCAGCTGGGACAAGTCCTACGAGCAGTACTTC.

V gene TRBV6-6 combines with J gene TRBJ2-7; 9 bases match TRBD2. The CDR3 totals 15 residues. Germline CDR1 MNHNY, CDR2 SVGAGI (reference sequence). Unmatched junction bases numbered 9, after V lost 4 bases and J lost 5 bases. The CDR3 DNA is TGTGCCAGCAGTTCGAGCGGGGGGCACAACGACGAGCAGTACTTC. It yields the protein CASSSSGGHNDEQYF.

V is TRBV11-3 and J is TRBJ2-2; D is uncertain. Germline V gives CDR1 SGHNT, CDR2 YENEEA. This CDR3 region has 18 residues. V lost 0 bases and J 6 bases, leaving 20 bases between the germline ends. CDR3 in DNA: TGTGCCAGCAGCTTAGAAGTCGGCACTACGAGAATGGCCGGGGAGCTGTTTTTT. Translating it yields CASSLEVGTTRMAGELFF.

This rearrangement joins TRBV9 to TRBJ1-2; D is perhaps TRBD1 (5 bases). V was cut by 0 bases and J by 10 bases, with 13 bases left in between. The CDR3 is 13 amino acids. Germline V CDR1 and CDR2: SGDLS, YYNGEE. The CDR3 DNA sequence: TGTGCCAGCAGCGTAGCTAGGGGCCGTCACTACACCTTC. It yields the protein CASSVARGRHYTF.

This clone appeared a few times. V and J are TRBV28 and TRBJ1-6; a weak D match, TRBD1 (5 bases). The CDR3 covers 13 residues. The V gene's germline CDR1 is MDHEN and CDR2 SYDVKM. With 2 bases removed from V and 10 bases from J, the gap between germline ends came to 9 bases. The CDR3 is CASSLNPGSPLHF. As DNA, the CDR3 is TGTGCCAGCAGTTTAAACCCAGGGTCACCCCTCCACTTT. The full variable domain, with the rest looked up from reference TRBV28 and TRBJ1-6, is DVKVTQSSRYLVKRTGEKVFLECVQDMDHENMFWYRQDPGLGLRLIYFSYDVKMKEKGDIPEGYSVSREKKERFSLILESASTNQTSMYLCASSLNPGSPLHFGNGTRLTVT.